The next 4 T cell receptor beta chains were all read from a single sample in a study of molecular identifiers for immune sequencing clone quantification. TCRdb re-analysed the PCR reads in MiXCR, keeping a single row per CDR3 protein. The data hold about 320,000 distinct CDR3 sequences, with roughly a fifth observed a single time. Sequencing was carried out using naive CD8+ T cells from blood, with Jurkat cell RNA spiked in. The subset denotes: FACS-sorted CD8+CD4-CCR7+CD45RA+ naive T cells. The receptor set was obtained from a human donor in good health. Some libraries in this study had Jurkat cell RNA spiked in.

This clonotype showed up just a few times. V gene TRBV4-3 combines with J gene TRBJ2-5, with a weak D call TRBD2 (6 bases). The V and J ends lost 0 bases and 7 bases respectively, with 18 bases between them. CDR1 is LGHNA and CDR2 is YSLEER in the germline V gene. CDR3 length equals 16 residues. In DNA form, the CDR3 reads TGCGCCAGCAGCCAAGATCTTTCGGGGGTCCTGGGGACCCAGTACTTC. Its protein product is CASSQDLSGVLGTQYF.

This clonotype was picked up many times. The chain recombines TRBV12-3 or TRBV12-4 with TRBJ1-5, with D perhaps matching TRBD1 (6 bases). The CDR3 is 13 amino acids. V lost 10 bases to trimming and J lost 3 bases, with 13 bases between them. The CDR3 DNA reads TGTGCCACGCGTCAGGGGCACAATCAGCCCCAGCATTTT. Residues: CATRQGHNQPQHF.

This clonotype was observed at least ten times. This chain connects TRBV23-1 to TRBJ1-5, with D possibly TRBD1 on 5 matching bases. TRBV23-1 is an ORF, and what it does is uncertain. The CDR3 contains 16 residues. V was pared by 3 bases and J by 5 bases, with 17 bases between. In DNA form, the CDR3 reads TGCGCCAGCAGTCACAGGTCGGCAGGGTTGGATCAGCCCCAGCATTTT. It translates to CASSHRSAGLDQPQHF.

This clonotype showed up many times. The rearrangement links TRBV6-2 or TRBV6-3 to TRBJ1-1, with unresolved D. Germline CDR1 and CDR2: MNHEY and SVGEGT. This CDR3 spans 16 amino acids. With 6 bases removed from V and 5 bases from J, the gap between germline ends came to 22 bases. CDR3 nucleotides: TGTGCCAGCAGGAGTCTTTGGGGAATGGTTGAAACTGAAGCTTTCTTT. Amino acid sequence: CASRSLWGMVETEAFF.